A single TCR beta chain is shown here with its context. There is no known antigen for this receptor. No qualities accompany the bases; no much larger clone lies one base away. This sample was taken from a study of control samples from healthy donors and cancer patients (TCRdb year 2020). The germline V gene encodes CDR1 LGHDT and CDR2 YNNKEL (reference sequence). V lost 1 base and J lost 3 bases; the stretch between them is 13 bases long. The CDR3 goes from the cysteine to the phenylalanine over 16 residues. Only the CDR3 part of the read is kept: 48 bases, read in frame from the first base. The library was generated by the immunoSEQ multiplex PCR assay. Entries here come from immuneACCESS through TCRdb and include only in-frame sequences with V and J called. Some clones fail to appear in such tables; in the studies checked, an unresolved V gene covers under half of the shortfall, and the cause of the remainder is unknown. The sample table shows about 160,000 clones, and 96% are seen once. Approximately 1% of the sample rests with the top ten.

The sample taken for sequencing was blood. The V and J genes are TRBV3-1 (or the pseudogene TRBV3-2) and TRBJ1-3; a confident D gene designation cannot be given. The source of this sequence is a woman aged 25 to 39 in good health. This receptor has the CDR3 CASSQAPREIGNTIYF. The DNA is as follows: TGTGCCAGCAGCCAAGCCCCCCGGGAGATTGGAAACACCATATATTTT.